These T cell receptor beta chains were read from a single sample in a study of T cell responses to AZD1222 COVID-19 vaccine. Data came from immunoSEQ multiplex PCR; TCRdb stores just in-frame clones and leaves some out. The table has about 140,000 clones, 70% to 90% seen once. Source: peripheral blood, taken 28 days after the second AZD1222 dose. All receptors come from an adult who received the AZD1222 COVID-19 vaccine. The CDR3 runs from the conserved cysteine through the conserved F or W. Fields, in order: CDR3 length, V gene, D gene, J gene, CDR3 protein. The D gene is left open where the match is weak.

14	TRBV5-1	TRBD1	TRBJ2-7	CASSSSGTGFEQYF
16	TRBV28	-	TRBJ1-5	CASSSPETGSNQPQHF
13	TRBV28	-	TRBJ1-3	CATHGGSGNTIYF
14	TRBV4-1	-	TRBJ1-1	CASREGFSGTEAFF
18	TRBV19	TRBD1	TRBJ2-6	CASSPRDSLSSGANVLTF
16	TRBV7-3	TRBD2	TRBJ2-1	CATNQGMRTSYNEQFF
13	TRBV7-3	-	TRBJ1-1	CASSSGQNTEAFF
13	TRBV10-3	-	TRBJ1-4	CAISESKNEKLFF
13	TRBV10-1	-	TRBJ1-2	CASSESIGAGYTF
13	TRBV27	-	TRBJ2-5	CASSLSTVGTQYF
16	TRBV5-1	TRBD2	TRBJ2-5	CASSLAGRGVEETQYF
13	TRBV12-3/TRBV12-4	-	TRBJ2-7	CASRWDFTHEQYF
11	TRBV5-1	-	TRBJ2-1	CASSSGFEPFF
13	TRBV30	-	TRBJ1-5	CAGGTAPNQPQHF
13	TRBV19	-	TRBJ1-3	CASSSKVRNTIYF
15	TRBV4-1	-	TRBJ2-7	CASSQAAGTTYEQYF
15	TRBV9	-	TRBJ2-3	CASSVRPLGTDTQYF
13	TRBV28	TRBD1	TRBJ1-2	CASSSYRGSGYTF
16	TRBV28	-	TRBJ1-5	CASGTLGGQGNQPQHF
18	TRBV30	TRBD1	TRBJ2-6	CAWSGGDRGLSGANVLTF
14	TRBV7-6	-	TRBJ1-5	CASSSGTGNQPQHF
16	TRBV29-1	TRBD1	TRBJ2-3	CSVGQGGLSYTDTQYF
13	TRBV12-5	-	TRBJ2-7	CASGFAGADEQYF
14	TRBV6-5	TRBD2	TRBJ2-5	CASCSGRAGETQYF
13	TRBV30	-	TRBJ2-2	CAWNWGRGGELFF
14	TRBV10-3	TRBD2	TRBJ2-3	CATEAGGGTDTQYF
12	TRBV24-1	-	TRBJ1-5	CAIDINFEPQHF
14	TRBV6-4	-	TRBJ2-2	CASSANGRGGELFF
14	TRBV5-1	TRBD1	TRBJ1-1	CASSRTTGAPEAFF
16	TRBV27	-	TRBJ2-3	CASSRQVGTSTDTQYF
18	TRBV6-6	-	TRBJ2-7	CASSRLGLSGAPSYEQYF
16	TRBV5-1	TRBD2	TRBJ2-3	CASSLGVAGITDTQYF
12	TRBV6-4	-	TRBJ2-1	CASGGARNEQFF
13	TRBV27	-	TRBJ1-6	CAGARQYNSPLHF
15	TRBV2	TRBD2	TRBJ2-7	CASSEPSGLAGEQYF
13	TRBV6-5	-	TRBJ2-1	CASSYSNVGEQFF
16	TRBV9	TRBD1	TRBJ2-1	CASARLRQGARNEQFF
13	TRBV2	TRBD1	TRBJ1-1	CASSGRGHTEAFF
15	TRBV5-6	-	TRBJ2-7	CASSLSLGGGYEQYF
14	TRBV30	TRBD2	TRBJ2-2	CAWSPSGRTGELFF
16	TRBV7-2	-	TRBJ2-2	CASSLALGTSYGELFF
13	TRBV11-3	-	TRBJ2-5	CASSSSEGGTQYF
13	TRBV19	-	TRBJ2-7	CASKFRDSAEQYF
14	TRBV5-8	-	TRBJ2-1	CASTPRNSYNEQFF
14	TRBV7-8	-	TRBJ2-3	CASSLALDGDTQYF
13	TRBV11-2	-	TRBJ1-6	CASSLRGDSPLHF
12	TRBV5-1	-	TRBJ1-2	CASSLGNYGYTF
14	TRBV7-8	-	TRBJ2-7	CASSLGSGLGEQYF
17	TRBV27	TRBD1	TRBJ1-5	CASPRPPAGGDNQPQHF
13	TRBV6-5	TRBD2	TRBJ2-7	CASRRLASLQQYF
15	TRBV24-1	-	TRBJ2-1	CATSDPGRNYNEQFF
17	TRBV9	TRBD1	TRBJ1-5	CASSVVNGQGSVQPQHF
15	TRBV28	TRBD1	TRBJ1-2	CASSFQGQGGYGYTF
16	TRBV9	-	TRBJ2-3	CASSLSGGARIDTQYF
13	TRBV11-2	-	TRBJ1-2	CASNLSNGIFGTF
15	TRBV9	-	TRBJ2-5	CASSAPGTYQETQYF
12	TRBV5-1	-	TRBJ1-2	CASSVESYGYTF
13	TRBV30	-	TRBJ1-6	CAWEGSYNSPLHF
15	TRBV2	TRBD1	TRBJ2-3	CASAPGQGSTDTQYF